Given below is one T cell receptor (beta chain) in context. The V gene's germline CDR1 is MNHNY and CDR2 SVGAGI (reference sequence). V lost 7 bases and J lost 6, with 19 bases in between. The CDR3 contains 15 residues. This entry comes from a study of coeliac disease. Here immunoSEQ multiplex PCR was the method, and the copy in TCRdb shows in-frame clones only, minus some. The sample lists about 4,700 clones, 50% to 70% seen once, with about 11% in the top ten. The sample taken for sequencing was lamina propria lymphocytes from the gut. The chain employs TRBV6-6 and TRBJ2-1; D uncertain. This TCR was recovered from a woman in her 70s with celiac disease. The CDR3 loop reads CASTLSPRFPNEQFF. The CDR3 nucleotides are TGTGCCAGCACCTTAAGTCCTAGATTCCCCAATGAGCAGTTCTTC.